This TCR beta chain was captured in a study of blood T cell repertoires in COVID-19. Study overall: Spain, Italy and the United States supplied samples that represented acute and convalescent COVID-19. From T cells, B-cell-depleted T cells, or PBMCs came the material, which was cDNA or gDNA.

Authors' processing steps: Amplification of reference gene primers was used by the study to estimate nucleated cell counts. Assay used: immunoSEQ multiplex PCR; TCRdb lists only in-frame clones, some missing. The V and J calls and the clone size are those of that table, but D and trimming were determined from the DNA. The top ten clones hold approximately 6.4% of a sample with 60,000 to 80,000 clones, more than 70% of them seen once. The V segment lost 6 bases and the J segment 4 bases; nucleotides outside the gene matches: 10. The CDR3 contains 15 residues. CDR1 and CDR2 from the germline V gene are MNHEY and SVGEGT.

The TCR originated in a woman between 65 and 79 years old with acute or convalescent COVID-19. The genes are TRBV6-2 or TRBV6-3 and TRBJ1-2; 8 bases fit TRBD1. The sample was peripheral blood. The CDR3 protein is CASSHRTGPSYGYTF. The CDR3, as DNA: TGTGCCAGCAGCCACAGGACAGGGCCGAGCTATGGCTACACCTTC.